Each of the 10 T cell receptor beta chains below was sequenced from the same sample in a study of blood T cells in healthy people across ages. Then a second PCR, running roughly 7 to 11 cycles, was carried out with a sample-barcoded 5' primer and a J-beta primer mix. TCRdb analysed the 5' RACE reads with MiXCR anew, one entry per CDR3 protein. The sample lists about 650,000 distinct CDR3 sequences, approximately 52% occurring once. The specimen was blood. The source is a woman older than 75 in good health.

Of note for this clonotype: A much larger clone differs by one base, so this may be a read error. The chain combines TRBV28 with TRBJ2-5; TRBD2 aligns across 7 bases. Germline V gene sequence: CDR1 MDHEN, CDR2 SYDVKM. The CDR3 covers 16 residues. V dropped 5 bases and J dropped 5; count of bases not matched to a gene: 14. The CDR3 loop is CASSMTSRRAGETQYF. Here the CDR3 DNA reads TGTGCCAGCAGTATGACTAGCAGGAGGGCGGGGGAGACCCAGTACTTC.

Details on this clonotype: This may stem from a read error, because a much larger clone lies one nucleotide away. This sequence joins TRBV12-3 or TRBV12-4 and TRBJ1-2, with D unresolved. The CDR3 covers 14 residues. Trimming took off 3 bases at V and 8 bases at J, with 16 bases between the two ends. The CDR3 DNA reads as TGTGCCAGCAGTTTTAGGGCTATCTATAGAGGCTACACCTTC. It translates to CASSFRAIYRGYTF.

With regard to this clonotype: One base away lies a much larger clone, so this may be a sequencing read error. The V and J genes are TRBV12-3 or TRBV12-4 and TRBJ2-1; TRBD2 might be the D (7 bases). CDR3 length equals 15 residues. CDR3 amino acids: CVSSSIDWGGSEQFF. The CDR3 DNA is TGTGTCAGCAGTTCCATTGATTGGGGGGGCAGTGAGCAGTTCTTC.

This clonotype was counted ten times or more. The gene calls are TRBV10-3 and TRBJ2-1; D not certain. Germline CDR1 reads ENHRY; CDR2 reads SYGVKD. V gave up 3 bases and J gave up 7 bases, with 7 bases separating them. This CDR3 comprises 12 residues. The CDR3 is CAISERDNEQFF. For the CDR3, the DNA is TGTGCCATCAGTGAAAGGGATAATGAGCAGTTCTTC.

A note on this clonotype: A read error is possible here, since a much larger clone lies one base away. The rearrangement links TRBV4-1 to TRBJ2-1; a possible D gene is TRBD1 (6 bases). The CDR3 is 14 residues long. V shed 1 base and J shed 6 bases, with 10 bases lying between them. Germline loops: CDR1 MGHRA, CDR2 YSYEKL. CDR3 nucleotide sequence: TGCGCCAGCAGCCAAGGGGGGACACCCAATGAGCAGTTCTTC. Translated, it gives CASSQGGTPNEQFF.

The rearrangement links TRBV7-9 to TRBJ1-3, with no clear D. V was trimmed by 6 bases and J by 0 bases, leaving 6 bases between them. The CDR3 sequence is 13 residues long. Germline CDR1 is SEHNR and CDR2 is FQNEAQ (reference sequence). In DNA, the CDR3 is TGTGCCAGCAGTCTATCCTCTGGAAACACCATATATTTT. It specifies CASSLSSGNTIYF. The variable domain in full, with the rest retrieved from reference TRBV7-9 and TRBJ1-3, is DTGVSQNPRHKITKRGQNVTFRCDPISEHNRLYWYRQTLGQGPEFLTYFQNEAQLEKSRLLSDRFSAERPKGSFSTLEIQRTEQGDSAMYLCASSLSSGNTIYFGEGSWLTVV.

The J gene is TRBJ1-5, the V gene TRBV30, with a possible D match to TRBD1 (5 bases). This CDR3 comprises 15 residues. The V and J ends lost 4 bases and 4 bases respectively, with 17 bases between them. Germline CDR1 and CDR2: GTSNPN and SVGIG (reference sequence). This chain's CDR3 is CAWTLKGVKNQPQHF. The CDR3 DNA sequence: TGTGCCTGGACCCTGAAAGGGGTGAAGAATCAGCCCCAGCATTTT.

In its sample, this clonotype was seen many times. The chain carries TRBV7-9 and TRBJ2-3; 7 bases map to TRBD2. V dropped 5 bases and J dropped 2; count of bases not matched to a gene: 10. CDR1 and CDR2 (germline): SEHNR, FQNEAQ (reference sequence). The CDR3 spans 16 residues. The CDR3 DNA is TGTGCCAGCAGCCTTTGGGGAGCGGGGAACACAGATACGCAGTATTTT. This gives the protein CASSLWGAGNTDTQYF.

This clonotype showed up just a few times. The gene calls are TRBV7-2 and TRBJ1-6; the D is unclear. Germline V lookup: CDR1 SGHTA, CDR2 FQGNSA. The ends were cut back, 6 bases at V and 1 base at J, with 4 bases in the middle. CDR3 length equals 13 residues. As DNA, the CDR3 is TGTGCCAGCAGGGGATCCTATAATTCACCCCTCCACTTT. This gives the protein CASRGSYNSPLHF.

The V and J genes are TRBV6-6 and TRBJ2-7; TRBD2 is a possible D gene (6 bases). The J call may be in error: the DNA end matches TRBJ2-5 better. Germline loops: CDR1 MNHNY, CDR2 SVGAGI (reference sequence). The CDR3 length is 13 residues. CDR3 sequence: CASRPGLAVTQYF. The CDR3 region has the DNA TGTGCCAGCAGGCCGGGGTTAGCGGTGACCCAGTACTTC.